This paragraph reports one T cell receptor beta chain. Its antigen is unknown. The data were taken from a study of T cell responses to AZD1222 COVID-19 vaccine. Whole-study findings and limits: The study identified only six AZD1222 recipients as seropositive at baseline.

CDR1 and CDR2 (germline): SGHRS, YFSETQ. V lost 3 bases to trimming and J lost 6 bases, with 15 bases between them. The CDR3 is 14 amino acids. The repertoire was sequenced with immunoSEQ multiplex PCR; TCRdb's copy has only in-frame clones and lacks some. The data show over 45,000 clones, 85% to 90% seen once. The sequence was obtained from an adult in good health. The rearrangement links TRBV5-1 to TRBJ1-2; the D gene is possibly TRBD1 (6 bases). The sample in question was peripheral blood, obtained on day 0 of MenACWY control vaccination. CDR3 protein: CASSSGRGIDGYTF. The CDR3 bases are TGCGCCAGCAGCTCTGGCAGGGGTATTGATGGCTACACCTTC.